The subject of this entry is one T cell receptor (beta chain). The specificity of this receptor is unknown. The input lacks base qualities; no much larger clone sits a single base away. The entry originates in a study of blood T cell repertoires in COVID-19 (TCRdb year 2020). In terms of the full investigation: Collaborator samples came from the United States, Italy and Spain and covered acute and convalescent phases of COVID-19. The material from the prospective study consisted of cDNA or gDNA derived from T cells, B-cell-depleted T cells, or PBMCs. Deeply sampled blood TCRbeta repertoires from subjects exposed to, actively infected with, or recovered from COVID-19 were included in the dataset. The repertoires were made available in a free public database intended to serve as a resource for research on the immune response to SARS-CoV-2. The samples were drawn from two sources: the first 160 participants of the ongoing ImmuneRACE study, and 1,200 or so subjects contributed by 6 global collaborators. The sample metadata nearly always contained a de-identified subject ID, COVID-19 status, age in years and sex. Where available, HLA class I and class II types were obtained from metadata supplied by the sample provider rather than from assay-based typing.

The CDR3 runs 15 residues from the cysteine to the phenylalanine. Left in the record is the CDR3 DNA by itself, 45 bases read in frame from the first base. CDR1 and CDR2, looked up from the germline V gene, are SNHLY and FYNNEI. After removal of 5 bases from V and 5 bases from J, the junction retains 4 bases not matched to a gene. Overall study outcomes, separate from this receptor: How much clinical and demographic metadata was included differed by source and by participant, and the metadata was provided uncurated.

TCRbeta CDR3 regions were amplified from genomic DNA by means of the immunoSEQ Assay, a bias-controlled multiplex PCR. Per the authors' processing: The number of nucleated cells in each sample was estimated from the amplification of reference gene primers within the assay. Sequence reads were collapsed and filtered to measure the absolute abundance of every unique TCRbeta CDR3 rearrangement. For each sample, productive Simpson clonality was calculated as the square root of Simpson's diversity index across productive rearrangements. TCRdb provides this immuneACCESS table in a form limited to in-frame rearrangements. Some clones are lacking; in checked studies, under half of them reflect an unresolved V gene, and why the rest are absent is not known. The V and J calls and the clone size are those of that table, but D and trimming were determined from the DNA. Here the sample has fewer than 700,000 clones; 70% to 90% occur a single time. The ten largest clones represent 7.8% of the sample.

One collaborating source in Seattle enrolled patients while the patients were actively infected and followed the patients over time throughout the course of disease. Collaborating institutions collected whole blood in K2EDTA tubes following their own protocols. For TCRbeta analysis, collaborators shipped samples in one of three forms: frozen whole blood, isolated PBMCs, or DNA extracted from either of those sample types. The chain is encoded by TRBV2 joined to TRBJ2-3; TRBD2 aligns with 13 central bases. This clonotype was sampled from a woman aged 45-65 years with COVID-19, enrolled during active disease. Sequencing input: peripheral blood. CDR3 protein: CASSRLAGGRDTQYF. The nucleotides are TGTGCCAGCAGTCGACTAGCGGGGGGAAGAGATACGCAGTATTTT.